This note documents a single T cell receptor (beta chain) sequence. Its antigen is not identified. The CDR3 is 15 amino acids. J was trimmed by 4 bases and V by 3 bases; bases with no gene match: 6. Germline values: CDR1 LGHNA, CDR2 YSLEER. This sample is drawn from a study of beta chain features in type 1 diabetes. Since all of the isolated RNA was reverse transcribed, expressed TCRB transcripts were what got sequenced. Approximately 3.5 million reads, on average, came from each naive, central memory and regulatory T cell sample. The repertoire was sequenced with immunoSEQ multiplex PCR; TCRdb's copy has only in-frame clones and lacks some. The data hold under 450,000 clones, with approximately 15% observed a single time. Overall study results and limits: Within the patient group, naive, central memory and Treg TCRB repertoires appeared more similar to each other than within healthy donors.

Markers CD45RO/CCR7/CD25/CD127/CD95/CD27 served to sort CD4+ naive, central memory, regulatory and stem cell-like memory cells. Purity of each sorted population was above 95%. The source material was naive CD4+ T cells from blood. The origin of this receptor is a man aged 30-40 years in good health. The J gene is TRBJ2-7, the V gene TRBV4-3; TRBD2 matches at 10 bases. Here the CDR3 DNA reads TGCGCCAGCAGCCAGATAGCGGGGGGCTTATACGAGCAGTACTTC. It yields the protein CASSQIAGGLYEQYF.